The 8 T cell receptor beta chains listed next were all sequenced from one sample in a study of response to subunit inactivated influenza vaccine. TCRdb redid the calling of the RT-PCR reads with MiXCR, one entry per CDR3 protein. The data show around 600,000 distinct CDR3 sequences, roughly 10% seen once. These data were also filed under a second study, of T cells expressing NK-cell markers. From that report: Beta-chain TCR cDNA was generated via 5'RACE template switching with UMIs.

The specimen comprised PBMCs from blood, sampled on the day of vaccination. These receptors came from a man aged 45-65 years who received an inactivated influenza vaccine.

This clonotype has a count of ten or more. CDR3 amino acids: CSVEGGIAASTDTQYF. The CDR3 region has the DNA TGCAGCGTTGAAGGGGGAATAGCGGCCAGCACAGATACGCAGTATTTT. The V call is TRBV29-1, the J call TRBJ2-3, with D maybe TRBD2 (6 bases). From germline, CDR1 is SQVTM and CDR2 ANQGSEA. V was shortened by 1 base and J by 0 bases, with 14 bases between the two germline ends. The CDR3 has 16 residues.

This clonotype appeared a few times. V and J are TRBV12-3 or TRBV12-4 and TRBJ2-2; the D call may be TRBD1 or TRBD2 (5 bases each). With 6 bases removed from V and 4 bases from J, the gap between germline ends came to 12 bases. The CDR3 has 14 residues. For the CDR3, the DNA is TGTGCCAGCAGCAGCGGTAGGGGCACCGGGGAGCTGTTTTTT. Amino acid sequence: CASSSGRGTGELFF.

In this sample, this clonotype turned up a few times. In DNA, the CDR3 is TGTGCCAGCAGCTTAGCGGGAGAGTTTCTCAATGAGCAGTTCTTC. It codes for CASSLAGEFLNEQFF. The rearrangement joins TRBV11-2 to TRBJ2-1; D possibly corresponds to TRBD2 (6 bases). Trimming left V 1 base short and J 6 bases short, with 13 bases between. This CDR3 is 15 amino acids long. Germline values: CDR1 SGHAT, CDR2 FQNNGV.

This rearrangement joins TRBV30 to TRBJ2-3, with TRBD2 matching over 9 bases. Losses at the gene ends were 0 bases for V and 5 bases for J; bases not matched to a gene: 6. The germline CDR1 and CDR2 sequences are GTSNPN and SVGIG (reference sequence). This CDR3 comprises 15 residues. The CDR3 loop reads CAWSVQRGVGDTQYF. The CDR3 DNA reads TGTGCCTGGAGTGTGCAGCGGGGGGTAGGAGATACGCAGTATTTT.

This clonotype turned up a few times. The chain joins TRBV7-8 to TRBJ2-7; no clear D. The CDR3 loop spans 15 amino acids. Germline V gene sequence: CDR1 SGHVS, CDR2 FQNEAQ. V lost 1 base and J lost 2, with 12 bases in between. In nucleotides, the CDR3 is TGTGCCAGCAGCTTAGGGCTAGGCGGACCCTACGAGCAGTACTTC. Its protein product is CASSLGLGGPYEQYF.

The chain couples TRBV20-1 to TRBJ2-1; possibly TRBD2 for D (5 bases). In germline, CDR1 is DFQATT, CDR2 SNEGSKA (reference sequence). Trimming took off 6 bases at V and 8 bases at J, with 17 bases between the two ends. This CDR3 spans 13 amino acids. The CDR3 sequence: CSAPILGSDEQFF. CDR3 in DNA: TGCAGTGCCCCTATCCTGGGTAGCGATGAGCAGTTCTTC.

This clonotype has only a few counts. V usage is TRBV7-9 and J usage is TRBJ1-1, with D uncertain. With 7 bases removed from V and 8 bases from J, the gap between germline ends came to 17 bases. CDR1 SEHNR and CDR2 FQNEAQ come from the germline V gene (reference sequence). The CDR3 runs to 13 residues. The CDR3 sequence: CASNHAGDLEAFF. DNA for the CDR3: TGTGCCAGCAACCACGCGGGCGACCTAGAAGCTTTCTTT.

This clonotype was seen a single time. V usage is TRBV5-4 and J usage is TRBJ2-5; 7 bases line up with TRBD1. The CDR3 consists of 13 residues. Germline lookup yields CDR1 SGHNT and CDR2 YYREEE (reference sequence). V lost 9 bases and J lost 2; bases outside the gene matches: 7. The CDR3 loop is CAMGLGQQETQYF. In DNA, the CDR3 is TGTGCCATGGGCTTGGGACAGCAAGAGACCCAGTACTTC.